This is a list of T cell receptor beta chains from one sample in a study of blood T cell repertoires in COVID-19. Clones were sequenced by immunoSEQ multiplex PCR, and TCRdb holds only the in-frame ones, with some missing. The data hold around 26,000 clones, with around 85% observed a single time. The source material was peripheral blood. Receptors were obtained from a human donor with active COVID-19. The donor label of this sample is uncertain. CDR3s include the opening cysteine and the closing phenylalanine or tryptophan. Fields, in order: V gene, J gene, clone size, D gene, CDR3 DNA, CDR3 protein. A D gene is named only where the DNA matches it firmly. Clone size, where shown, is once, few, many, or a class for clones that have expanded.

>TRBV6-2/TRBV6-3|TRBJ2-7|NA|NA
TGTGCCAGCAGTTACTCCCCACTTTACGAGCAGTACTTC
CASSYSPLYEQYF
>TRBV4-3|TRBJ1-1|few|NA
TGCGCCAGCAGCCAAGAAGCTAGAATGAACACTGAAGCTTTCTTT
CASSQEARMNTEAFF
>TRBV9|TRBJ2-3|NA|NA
TGTGCCAGCAGCGTAGGGCTAGCGATCACAGATACGCAGTATTTT
CASSVGLAITDTQYF
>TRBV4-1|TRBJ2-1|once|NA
TGCGCCAGCAGCCAAGAGCGGACTCCGAAGTACAATGAGCAGTTCTTC
CASSQERTPKYNEQFF
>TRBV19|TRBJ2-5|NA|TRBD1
TGTGCCAGTAGCCCCACAGGGGGCCGGGAGACCCAGTACTTC
CASSPTGGRETQYF
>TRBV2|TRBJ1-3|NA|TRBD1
TGTGCCAGCAGTCTGGACAGGAGCTCTGGAAACACCATATATTTT
CASSLDRSSGNTIYF
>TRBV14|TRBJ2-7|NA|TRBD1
TGTGCCAGCAGCCGTACAGGGGTCGGGAACGAGCAGTACTTC
CASSRTGVGNEQYF
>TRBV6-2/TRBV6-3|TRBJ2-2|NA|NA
TGTGCCAGCAGTTCGAGCGCATCCGGGGAGCTGTTTTTT
CASSSSASGELFF
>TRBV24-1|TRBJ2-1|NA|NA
TGTGCCACCAGTGGTTCATCCCGGACACTCATTTACAATGAGCAGTTCTTC
CATSGSSRTLIYNEQFF
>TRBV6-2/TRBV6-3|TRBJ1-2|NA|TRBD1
TGTGCCAGCAGTCCAGGGGGCAGCTATGGCTACACCTTC
CASSPGGSYGYTF
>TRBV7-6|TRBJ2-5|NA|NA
TGTGCCAGCAGCTTTTTACAGGGGGGGCAAGAGACCCAGTACTTC
CASSFLQGGQETQYF
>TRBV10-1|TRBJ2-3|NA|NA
TGCGCCAGCAGTGAGTCGGCAGGGGCAGATACGCAGTATTTT
CASSESAGADTQYF
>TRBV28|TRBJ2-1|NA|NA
TGTGCCAGCGAAGGACAGAAAGACTACAATGAGCAGTTCTTC
CASEGQKDYNEQFF
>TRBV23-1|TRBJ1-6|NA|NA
TGCGCCAGCAGTCAAAGGGGGGGGCCGTCCCTCCACTTT
CASSQRGGPSLHF
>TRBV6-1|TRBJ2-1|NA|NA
TGTGCCAGCAGTGAATCGTCGAGCGTTGAGCAGTTCTTC
CASSESSSVEQFF
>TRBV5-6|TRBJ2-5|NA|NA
TGTGCCAGCACCCAGGGCGGCCAAGAGACCCAGTACTTC
CASTQGGQETQYF
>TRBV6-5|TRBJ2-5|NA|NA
TGTGCCAGCAGTTACAGACAATCACTAGGGACCCAGTACTTC
CASSYRQSLGTQYF
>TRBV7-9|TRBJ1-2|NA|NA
TGTGCCAGCAGCTTAGGGGGGGCTAACTATGGCTACACCTTC
CASSLGGANYGYTF
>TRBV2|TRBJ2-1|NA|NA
TGTGCCAGCACACTAGCTAGGTACAATGAGCAGTTCTTC
CASTLARYNEQFF
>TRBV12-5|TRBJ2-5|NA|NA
TGTGCTAGTGGTTTGGGAGGGACTGCGCGGTGGGAGACCCAGTACTTC
CASGLGGTARWETQYF
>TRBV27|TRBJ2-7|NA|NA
TGTGCCAGCAGTCCGGGACTCTACTCCTACGAGCAGTACTTC
CASSPGLYSYEQYF
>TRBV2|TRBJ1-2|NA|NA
TGTGGGAGCAGTCCGGGGATCTATGGCTACACCTTC
CGSSPGIYGYTF
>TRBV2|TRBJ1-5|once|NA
TGTGCCAGCACCCGACAGGCCAAGATCAATCAGCCCCAGCATTTT
CASTRQAKINQPQHF
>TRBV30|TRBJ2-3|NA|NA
TGTGCCTGGAGTCCGGTTAGCACAGATACGCAGTATTTT
CAWSPVSTDTQYF
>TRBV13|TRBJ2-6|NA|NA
TGTGCCAGCAGCTTAGCATCTGGGGCCAACGTCCTGACTTTC
CASSLASGANVLTF
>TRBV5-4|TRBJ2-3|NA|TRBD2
TGTGCCAGCAACCGGGAGGGAGTAGTTACAGATACGCAGTATTTT
CASNREGVVTDTQYF
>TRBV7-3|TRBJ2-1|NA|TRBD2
TGTGCCAGCAGCTACAGGACTAGCGGGCGAGACAACAATGAGCAGTTCTTC
CASSYRTSGRDNNEQFF
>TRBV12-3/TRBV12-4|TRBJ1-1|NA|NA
TGTGCCAGCAGTTCGAGTGTAGGGGGTGCTTTCTTT
CASSSSVGGAFF
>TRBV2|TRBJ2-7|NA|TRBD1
TGTGCCAGCGGCCGACAGGGTGTATTTTACGAGCAGTACTTC
CASGRQGVFYEQYF
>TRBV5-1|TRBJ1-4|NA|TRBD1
TGCGCCAGCAGCCCCGGGGGACAGGGCAGGACAACTAATGAAAAACTGTTTTTT
CASSPGGQGRTTNEKLFF
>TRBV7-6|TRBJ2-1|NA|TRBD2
TGTGCCAGCAGCTTAGGTAGCGGGAATTCCTACAATGAGCAGTTCTTC
CASSLGSGNSYNEQFF
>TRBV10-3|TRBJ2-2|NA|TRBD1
TGTGCCATCAGTGAACTGACAGGGTCCGGGGAGCTGTTTTTT
CAISELTGSGELFF
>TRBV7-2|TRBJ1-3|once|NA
TGTGCCAGCAGTCAAAGTAGGGGGACCTCTGGAAACACCATATATTTT
CASSQSRGTSGNTIYF
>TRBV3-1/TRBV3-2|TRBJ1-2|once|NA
TGTGCCAGCAGCCAAGGGGGGGGCGCGGGCGGCTACACCTTC
CASSQGGGAGGYTF
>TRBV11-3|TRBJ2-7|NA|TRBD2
TGTGCCAGCAGCCCTAGCGGGATTGACTCCTACGAGCAGTACTTC
CASSPSGIDSYEQYF
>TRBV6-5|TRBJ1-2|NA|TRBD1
TGTGCCAGCAGTTTGGCCCAGGGGGCGCGGAATGGCTACACCTTC
CASSLAQGARNGYTF
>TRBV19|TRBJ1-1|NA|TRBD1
TGTGCCACTGAAACAGGGGGATGGACTGAAGCTTTCTTT
CATETGGWTEAFF
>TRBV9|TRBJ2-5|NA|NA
TGTGCCAGCAGCGTAGAGGGAGACACCCGTGAGACCCAGTACTTC
CASSVEGDTRETQYF
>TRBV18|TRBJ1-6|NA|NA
TGTGCCAGCTCACCGGTACAGTCACTGAATTCACCCCTCCACTTT
CASSPVQSLNSPLHF
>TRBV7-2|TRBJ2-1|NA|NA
TGTGCCAGCAGCTTGCCCCTAGCCGGGGAGATTGAGCAGTTCTTC
CASSLPLAGEIEQFF
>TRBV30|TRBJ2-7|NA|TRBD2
TGTGCCTGGAGTGAGGCCGGTAGTTATAGCGGGATTCAGGCCGAGCAGTACTTC
CAWSEAGSYSGIQAEQYF
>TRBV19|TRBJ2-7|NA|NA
TGTGCCAGTATGGGACAAAATACCTACGAGCAGTACTTC
CASMGQNTYEQYF
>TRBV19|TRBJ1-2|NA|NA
TGTGCCAGTAGTATAGATCTGGAGGACCCCACTCCCTACACCTTC
CASSIDLEDPTPYTF
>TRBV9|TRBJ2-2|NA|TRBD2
TGTGCCAGCACTAGCGGGAGGTCCGGGGAGCTGTTTTTT
CASTSGRSGELFF
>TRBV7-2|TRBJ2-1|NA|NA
TGTGCCAGCAGCTTTACAGTGTACAATGAGCAGTTCTTC
CASSFTVYNEQFF
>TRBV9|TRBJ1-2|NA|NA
TGTGCCAGCAGCGTAGATGTAGGGGGTGCTGGCTACACCTTC
CASSVDVGGAGYTF
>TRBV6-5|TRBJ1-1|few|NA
TGTGCCAGCACCACAAGGGGCAGAAACACTGAAGCTTTCTTT
CASTTRGRNTEAFF
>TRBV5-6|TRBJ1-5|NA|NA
TGTGCCAGCAGCTTGGACGGACTAAATCAGCCCCAGCATTTT
CASSLDGLNQPQHF
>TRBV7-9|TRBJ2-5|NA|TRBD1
TGTGCCAGCAGCTCAGTCATTCGGGACAGGGGGTTTGTAGGAGAGACCCAGTACTTC
CASSSVIRDRGFVGETQYF
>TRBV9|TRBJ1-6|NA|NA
TGTGCCAGCAGCCGCGGCCGCGGAGGGAATTCACCCCTCCACTTT
CASSRGRGGNSPLHF
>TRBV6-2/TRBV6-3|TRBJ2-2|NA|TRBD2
TGTGCCAGCAGCCCCAGACTAGCGGGAGGGTCCGGTTGGACCGGGGAGCTGTTTTTT
CASSPRLAGGSGWTGELFF
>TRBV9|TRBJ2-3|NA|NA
TGTGCCAGCAGCGTAGGTTTCGGGGGGCGGGAGATCACAGATACGCAGTATTTT
CASSVGFGGREITDTQYF
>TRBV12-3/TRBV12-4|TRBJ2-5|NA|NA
TGTGCCAGCAGTGGTCCGGGGGAGACCCAGTACTTC
CASSGPGETQYF
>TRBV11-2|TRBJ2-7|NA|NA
TGTGCCAGCAGCTGGACCGGTAGCGGCTACGAGCAGTACTTC
CASSWTGSGYEQYF
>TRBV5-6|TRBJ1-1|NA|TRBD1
TGTGCCAGCACCCGACAGGGTAGAAACACTGAAGCTTTCTTT
CASTRQGRNTEAFF